The 20 T cell receptor beta chains listed next were all sequenced from one sample in a study of early T cells in non-severe SARS-CoV-2 infection. Via MiXCR, TCRdb re-called the 5' RACE reads, giving one row per CDR3 protein. Of fewer than 85,000 distinct CDR3 sequences in the sample, 9.5% to 15% were seen once. Sequencing was carried out using whole blood. These receptor sequences come from an adult who was a healthcare worker with PCR-confirmed SARS-CoV-2 infection or an uninfected control (not recorded which).

This clonotype was observed many times. This chain connects TRBV28 to TRBJ2-1; a possible D gene is TRBD2 (6 bases). V lost 2 bases and J lost 9, with 11 bases in between. CDR1 and CDR2 from the germline V gene are MDHEN and SYDVKM. The CDR3 spans 13 residues. The CDR3 DNA is TGTGCCAGCAGTTTAGGGCTGGAGGGTGAGCAGTTCTTC. Protein product: CASSLGLEGEQFF.

The chain carries TRBV5-1 and TRBJ2-7, with D possibly being TRBD1 (6 bases). This CDR3 contains 15 residues. The germline V gene encodes CDR1 SGHRS and CDR2 YFSETQ. V was clipped by 3 bases and J by 5 bases, with 18 bases between them. The CDR3 DNA is TGCGCCAGCAGCTCGAACGGACAGTCCCCCCACGAGCAGTACTTC. Translation: CASSSNGQSPHEQYF.

V gene TRBV30 combines with J gene TRBJ1-6, with D possibly TRBD1 on 5 matching bases. There are 15 residues in the CDR3. Germline-derived CDR1 and CDR2 are GTSNPN and SVGIG (reference sequence). V was shortened by 2 bases and J by 9 bases, with 17 bases between the two germline ends. CDR3 DNA: TGTGCCTGGAGTCCGGGACCCACCCGCGGTTCACCCCTCCACTTT. Protein sequence: CAWSPGPTRGSPLHF.

This clonotype turned up a few times. The chain joins TRBV29-1 to TRBJ2-3, with unresolved D. Germline assignment: CDR1 SQVTM and CDR2 ANQGSEA. The CDR3 length is 11 residues. Trimming pared 1 base from V and 4 bases from J, leaving 3 bases between. The CDR3: CSVEVADTQYF. The CDR3 DNA follows: TGCAGCGTTGAAGTCGCAGATACGCAGTATTTT.

The rearrangement joins TRBV5-1 to TRBJ1-5, with a tentative D call TRBD1 (6 bases). Trimming removed 6 bases from V and 3 bases from J, with 10 bases in between. The CDR3 sequence is 13 residues long. The V gene's germline CDR1 is SGHRS and CDR2 YFSETQ. The CDR3 is CASKQGLNQPQHF. The CDR3 DNA reads TGCGCCAGCAAACAGGGCCTCAATCAGCCCCAGCATTTT.

The CDR3 DNA is TGTGCCAGCAGCTTATACAGCGGGGGGACCCAAGAGACCCAGTACTTC. Translated, it gives CASSLYSGGTQETQYF. This sequence joins TRBV7-8 and TRBJ2-5; 9 bases agree with TRBD2. The CDR3 runs 16 residues. Germline values: CDR1 SGHVS, CDR2 FQNEAQ. The V gene end was trimmed by 2 bases and the J gene end by 1 base; junction bases not matched to a gene: 5.

Only a few counts were recorded for this clonotype. V usage is TRBV19 and J usage is TRBJ1-5; D remains ambiguous. Germline CDR1 and CDR2: LNHDA and SQIVND (reference sequence). Between the trimmed V and J ends, which lost 5 bases and 5 bases, there was a span of 10 bases. The CDR3 is 13 residues long. CDR3 residues: CASSSSYYQPQHF. The CDR3 nucleotides read TGTGCCAGTAGTTCCTCCTACTATCAGCCCCAGCATTTT.

V and J are TRBV20-1 and TRBJ2-1, with 7 bases fitting TRBD1. Germline V gene data show CDR1 as DFQATT and CDR2 as SNEGSKA (reference sequence). V dropped 1 base and J dropped 9; count of bases not matched to a gene: 3. The CDR3 is 12 residues long. The CDR3 protein is CSARGTGAEQFF. In nucleotides, the CDR3 is TGCAGTGCTAGAGGCACAGGGGCTGAGCAGTTCTTC.

This clonotype was recorded at least ten times. The chain uses TRBV29-1 and TRBJ1-2, with D hard to call. The V gene lost 7 bases and the J gene lost 7 bases, with 16 bases spanning the gap. This CDR3 has 12 amino acids. CDR1 is SQVTM, CDR2 ANQGSEA, per germline. CDR3 region: CSAGIVGFGYTF. The CDR3 nucleotides read TGCAGCGCTGGGATTGTCGGGTTTGGCTACACCTTC.

This clonotype was seen a handful of times. The gene calls are TRBV25-1 and TRBJ1-4, with 10 bases fitting TRBD1. The germline V gene has CDR1 MGHDK and CDR2 SYGVNS. The V gene end was trimmed by 3 bases and the J gene end by 6 bases; junction bases not matched to a gene: 4. The CDR3 is made up of 15 amino acids. CDR3 residues: CASSDPGTGDEKLFF. The CDR3 DNA reads TGTGCCAGCAGTGACCCCGGGACAGGGGATGAAAAACTGTTTTTT.

This clonotype was counted between two and nine times. The chain uses TRBV3-1 and TRBJ2-2; TRBD1 aligns across 9 bases. This CDR3 region has 15 residues. The J segment lost 6 bases and the V segment lost 4 bases, leaving 6 bases of the junction unmatched. Germline CDR1 is LGHDT and CDR2 is YNNKEL (reference sequence). CDR3 nucleotides: TGTGCCAGCAGCCCGCGGACAGGGGCGCCCGGGGAGCTGTTTTTT. This codes for CASSPRTGAPGELFF.

Concerning this clonotype itself: The conserved closing phenylalanine or tryptophan is absent in this CDR3, likely reflecting a read error. The chain recombines TRBV6-1 with TRBJ2-7, with 9 nucleotides matching TRBD2. In germline, CDR1 is MNHNS, CDR2 SASEGT. Losses at the gene ends were 1 base for V and 1 base for J; bases not matched to a gene: 11. CDR3 length equals 18 residues. DNA of the CDR3: TGTGCCAGCAGTGAAGAAGGTAGGGGACTAGCTGGTTCCTACGAGCAGTACTCC. Translating it yields CASSEEGRGLAGSYEQYS.

This chain uses TRBV18 with TRBJ1-6; 7 bases map to TRBD1. Germline-derived CDR1 and CDR2 are KGHSH and LQKENI. This CDR3 comprises 17 residues. V shed 2 bases and J 3 bases; nucleotides not matched to a gene: 7. The CDR3 sequence: CASSPLGTANYNSPLHF. The CDR3 nucleotides are TGTGCCAGCTCACCATTGGGGACAGCCAACTATAATTCACCCCTCCACTTT.

The table lists this clonotype with many counts. V gene TRBV11-2 combines with J gene TRBJ2-1; the D gene is possibly TRBD2 (5 bases). The CDR3 is 16 residues long. In germline, CDR1 is SGHAT, CDR2 FQNNGV. V lost 6 bases and J 6 bases, leaving 21 bases between the germline ends. The CDR3 DNA reads TGTGCCAGCAGGCATATAGCCCCGAAGCGGCGCAATGAGCAGTTCTTC. Its protein is CASRHIAPKRRNEQFF.

This clonotype was seen repeatedly, ten times or more. The J gene is TRBJ2-3, the V gene TRBV20-1, with 11 bases identical to TRBD2. CDR3 length equals 16 residues. The ends lost 0 bases at V and 2 bases at J; junction bases unmatched: 4. Germline V lookup: CDR1 DFQATT, CDR2 SNEGSKA (reference sequence). The CDR3 loop is CSARDVLAGATDTQYF. The CDR3 DNA is TGCAGTGCTAGAGACGTACTAGCGGGGGCCACAGATACGCAGTATTTT.

This clonotype was picked up a small number of times. This chain joins TRBV6-2 or TRBV6-3 and TRBJ2-1; no clear D. Trimming left V 5 bases short and J 0 bases short, with 5 bases between. Germline V gene data show CDR1 as MNHEY and CDR2 as SVGEGT. CDR3 length: 13 residues. CDR3 nucleotides: TGTGCCAGCAGTCCCTTCTCCTACAATGAGCAGTTCTTC. The encoded protein is CASSPFSYNEQFF.

This clonotype was counted between two and nine times. The V call is TRBV5-1, the J call TRBJ2-2; no clear D gene. Germline V gene sequence: CDR1 SGHRS, CDR2 YFSETQ. The CDR3 spans 14 residues. Trimming shortened V by 0 bases and J by 14 bases, and 17 bases separated the two germline ends. CDR3 nucleotide sequence: TGCGCCAGCAGCTTGGGGTTGACGGGCGGCGCCCTGTTTTTT. Translated: CASSLGLTGGALFF.

This clonotype was found a few times. The chain carries TRBV9 and TRBJ2-5; 8 positions agree with TRBD2. The germline V gene encodes CDR1 SGDLS and CDR2 YYNGEE. The ends lost 0 bases at V and 2 bases at J; junction bases unmatched: 3. This CDR3 is 15 amino acids long. CDR3 in amino acids: CASSVAGGSQETQYF. Here the CDR3 DNA reads TGTGCCAGCAGCGTAGCGGGAGGGAGTCAAGAGACCCAGTACTTC. The variable domain in full, completed from reference TRBV9 and TRBJ2-5, reads DSGVTQTPKHLITATGQRVTLRCSPRSGDLSVYWYQQSLDQGLQFLIQYYNGEERAKGNILERFSAQQFPDLHSELNLSSLELGDSALYFCASSVAGGSQETQYFGPGTRLLVL.

This clonotype was observed a few times. The junction does not match germline at one end; this may be a read error. CDR3 sequence (DNA): TGTGCCAGCAGTCACAATTTTGAGACTAGTGCATCCTTC. Its protein product is CASSHNFETSASF. J is TRBJ2-7 and V is TRBV6-6; D may be TRBD2 (6 bases). This CDR3 is built from 13 residues. The germline gives CDR1 MNHNY, CDR2 SVGAGI (reference sequence).

The chain combines TRBV12-3 or TRBV12-4 with TRBJ2-7; tentative D call: TRBD2 (6 bases). The length of the CDR3 is 12 residues. Deletions cut 6 bases from V and 5 bases from J, with 11 bases between. CDR3 amino acids: CASSTGGDEQYF. The CDR3 region has the DNA TGTGCCAGCAGCACCGGGGGAGACGAGCAGTACTTC.